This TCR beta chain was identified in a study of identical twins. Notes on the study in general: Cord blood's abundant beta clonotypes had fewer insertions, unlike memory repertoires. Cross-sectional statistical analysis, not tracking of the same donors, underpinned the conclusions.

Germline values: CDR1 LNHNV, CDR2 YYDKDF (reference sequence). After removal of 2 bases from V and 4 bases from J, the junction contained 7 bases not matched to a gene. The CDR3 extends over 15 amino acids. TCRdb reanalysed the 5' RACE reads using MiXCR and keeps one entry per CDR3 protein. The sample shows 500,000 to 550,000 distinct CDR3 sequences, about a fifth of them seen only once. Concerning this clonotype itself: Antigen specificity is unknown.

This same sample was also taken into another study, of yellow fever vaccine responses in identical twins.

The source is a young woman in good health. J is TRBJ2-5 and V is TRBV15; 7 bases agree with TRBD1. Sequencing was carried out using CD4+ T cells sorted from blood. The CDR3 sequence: CATSRTGVEGETQYF. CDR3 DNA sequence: TGTGCCACCAGCAGAACAGGGGTAGAGGGAGAGACCCAGTACTTC.